Below, 21 T cell receptor beta chains from the same sample are listed, as sequenced in a study of early T cells in non-severe SARS-CoV-2 infection. TCRdb independently ran MiXCR on the 5' RACE reads; one entry per CDR3 protein. The table shows some 30,000 distinct CDR3 sequences, with about 4.2% occurring only once. The source material was whole blood. The source of these receptors is an adult who was a healthcare worker with PCR-confirmed SARS-CoV-2 infection or an uninfected control (not recorded which).

This clonotype was seen at least ten times. The chain is built from TRBV6-1 and TRBJ2-7, with unresolved D. V was pared by 2 bases and J by 5 bases, with 7 bases between. Germline CDR1 reads MNHNS; CDR2 reads SASEGT. This CDR3 is 12 amino acids long. This CDR3 reads CASSELRDEQYF. The CDR3 region has the DNA TGTGCCAGCAGTGAACTTCGCGACGAGCAGTACTTC.

This clonotype was seen many times. This chain connects TRBV28 to TRBJ2-1, with TRBD2 matching 7 bases. V lost 3 bases to trimming and J lost 4 bases; unmatched junction nucleotides: 3. The CDR3 loop spans 14 amino acids. Germline lookup yields CDR1 MDHEN and CDR2 SYDVKM. Here the CDR3 DNA reads TGTGCCAGCAGTTTGCTTAGCGGGTACAATGAGCAGTTCTTC. It specifies CASSLLSGYNEQFF. Looking up the rest from reference TRBV28 and TRBJ2-1 gives the full variable domain: DVKVTQSSRYLVKRTGEKVFLECVQDMDHENMFWYRQDPGLGLRLIYFSYDVKMKEKGDIPEGYSVSREKKERFSLILESASTNQTSMYLCASSLLSGYNEQFFGPGTRLTVL.

This clonotype has ten or more counts. The rearrangement uses TRBV7-2 and TRBJ2-5, with 9 nucleotides matching TRBD2. CDR3 length equals 14 residues. Trimming removed 3 bases from V and 4 bases from J; junction bases left unmatched: 3. Looked up from germline, CDR1 is SGHTA and CDR2 is FQGNSA. The CDR3 region is CASSLASGAETQYF. In nucleotides, the CDR3 is TGTGCCAGCAGCTTGGCTAGCGGGGCAGAGACCCAGTACTTC.

This chain links TRBV5-1 with TRBJ2-1; D not certain. V was shortened by 0 bases and J by 0 bases, with 13 bases between the two germline ends. Germline V gene sequence: CDR1 SGHRS, CDR2 YFSETQ. The CDR3 loop spans 17 amino acids. The DNA for the CDR3 is TGCGCCAGCAGCTTGGCTAGGACGCCGAGCTCCTACAATGAGCAGTTCTTC. Translation: CASSLARTPSSYNEQFF.

This clonotype was detected many times. The chain links TRBV6-1 to TRBJ2-3, with 9 bases identical to TRBD1. The CDR3 is made up of 15 amino acids. The junction had 7 bases not matched to a gene; V was cut back by 5 bases and J by 4 bases. Germline values: CDR1 MNHNS, CDR2 SASEGT. This CDR3 is CASSKMGQGSDTQYF. The CDR3 DNA is TGTGCCAGCAGTAAGATGGGACAGGGTTCAGATACGCAGTATTTT.

This clonotype occurred a few times. This rearrangement joins TRBV29-1 to TRBJ1-1; tentatively, D is TRBD1 (6 bases). V lost 6 bases, J lost 3 bases, and 11 bases lay in between. Looked up from germline, CDR1 is SQVTM and CDR2 is ANQGSEA. The CDR3 loop spans 12 amino acids. This CDR3 reads CSVNRQDTEAFF. The CDR3 DNA sequence: TGCAGCGTGAATCGACAGGACACTGAAGCTTTCTTT.

This clonotype was counted many times. The chain joins TRBV10-3 to TRBJ2-2, with D possibly called TRBD1 or TRBD2 (5 bases each). V lost 8 bases, J lost 8 bases, and 18 bases lay in between. The CDR3 contains 14 residues. Germline V lookup: CDR1 ENHRY, CDR2 SYGVKD. This CDR3 reads CAIRGPTERGELFF. Here the CDR3 DNA reads TGTGCCATCCGGGGCCCAACGGAAAGAGGGGAGCTGTTTTTT.

The chain joins TRBV24-1 to TRBJ2-4, with TRBD2 matching 7 bases. Trimming cost V 4 bases and J 3 bases; bases outside gene matches: 5. This CDR3 has 15 amino acids. Germline V gives CDR1 KGHDR, CDR2 SFDVKD. The CDR3 loop is CATSEAGRGKNIQYF. The CDR3 DNA sequence: TGTGCCACCAGTGAAGCGGGGAGGGGCAAAAACATTCAGTACTTC.

The sample holds a few counts of this clonotype. The rearrangement joins TRBV7-6 to TRBJ1-5; D is unclear. Germline V CDR1 and CDR2: SGHVS, FNYEAQ. There are 14 residues in the CDR3. Trimming shortened V by 1 base and J by 2 bases, and 6 bases separated the two germline ends. The CDR3 protein is CASSLGEGNQPQHF. The CDR3 nucleotides read TGTGCCAGCAGCTTAGGGGAGGGCAATCAGCCCCAGCATTTT.

This clonotype was counted ten times or more. V usage is TRBV10-3 and J usage is TRBJ2-1; 11 positions match TRBD2. The CDR3 is made up of 16 amino acids. The germline CDR1 and CDR2 sequences are ENHRY and SYGVKD. V lost 2 bases and J lost 5; bases outside the gene matches: 5. The CDR3 sequence: CAISEPGLAGDNEQFF. DNA for the CDR3: TGTGCCATCAGTGAGCCTGGACTAGCGGGCGACAATGAGCAGTTCTTC.

This clonotype was picked up many times. The V call is TRBV20-1, the J call TRBJ1-1; a possible D gene is TRBD1 (5 bases). In germline, CDR1 is DFQATT, CDR2 SNEGSKA (reference sequence). The CDR3 has 13 residues. With 1 base removed from V and 3 bases from J, the gap between germline ends came to 9 bases. The CDR3 nucleotides read TGCAGTGCTAGAGCAGGGAGCCACACTGAAGCTTTCTTT. Encoded protein: CSARAGSHTEAFF.

This clonotype was found many times. The chain is built from TRBV5-1 and TRBJ1-3; D ambiguous. V gave up 0 bases and J gave up 3 bases, with 7 bases separating them. The length of the CDR3 is 14 residues. Germline CDR1 SGHRS, CDR2 YFSETQ. CDR3 residues: CASSLVGFGNTIYF. The DNA for the CDR3 is TGCGCCAGCAGCTTGGTGGGATTTGGAAACACCATATATTTT.

In this sample, this clonotype turned up many times. The J gene is TRBJ2-1, the V gene TRBV12-5; no definite D call. V dropped 5 bases and J dropped 5 bases, with 10 bases sitting between them. The CDR3 totals 13 residues. Germline values: CDR1 LGHNT, CDR2 FRNRAP. The CDR3 reads CASGPPSNNEQFF. The CDR3, as DNA: TGTGCTAGTGGTCCCCCGTCGAACAATGAGCAGTTCTTC.

There are many counts of this clonotype. The chain uses TRBV9 and TRBJ2-3; 9 bases match TRBD2. The germline CDR1 and CDR2 sequences are SGDLS and YYNGEE. V dropped 0 bases and J dropped 3; count of bases not matched to a gene: 5. The CDR3 is 16 amino acids. Here the CDR3 reads CASSVELAGGTDTQYF. The CDR3, as DNA: TGTGCCAGCAGCGTAGAACTAGCGGGCGGTACAGATACGCAGTATTTT.

The rearrangement uses TRBV29-1 and TRBJ2-5; D is ambiguous. The V gene lost 4 bases and the J gene lost 2 bases, with 5 bases spanning the gap. This CDR3 spans 11 amino acids. Germline V gene lookup returns CDR1 SQVTM and CDR2 ANQGSEA. As DNA, the CDR3 is TGCAGCGTTGGGACGCAAGAGACCCAGTACTTC. This sequence encodes CSVGTQETQYF.

This clonotype was seen at least ten times. The gene calls are TRBV10-3 and TRBJ2-7, with 7 bases that match TRBD1. The CDR3 contains 13 residues. J lost 1 base, V lost 6 bases, and 3 bases had no gene match. CDR1 is ENHRY, CDR2 SYGVKD, per germline. The CDR3 here is CAIRGQESYEQYF. Written as DNA, the CDR3 is TGTGCCATCAGAGGACAGGAGTCCTACGAGCAGTACTTC.

The chain couples TRBV24-1 to TRBJ1-5; the D is unclear. The germline gives CDR1 KGHDR, CDR2 SFDVKD. The CDR3 sequence is 12 residues long. V lost 9 bases, J lost 0 bases, and 5 bases lay in between. The CDR3 coding sequence is TGTGCCACCGGCACTAGCAATCAGCCCCAGCATTTT. It translates to CATGTSNQPQHF.

There are a few counts of this clonotype. Here the CDR3 reads CASSEVGRVGEQYF. DNA for the CDR3: TGTGCCAGCAGTGAAGTGGGTAGGGTCGGCGAGCAGTACTTC. The rearrangement links TRBV2 to TRBJ2-7; D unclear. Between the trimmed V and J ends, which lost 1 base and 6 bases, there was a span of 13 bases. CDR3 length: 14 residues. The germline CDR1 and CDR2 sequences are SNHLY and FYNNEI.

This clonotype was counted many times. This chain connects TRBV11-2 to TRBJ2-2; tentatively, D is TRBD1 or TRBD2 (5 bases each). The germline V gene has CDR1 SGHAT and CDR2 FQNNGV. V shed 1 base and J shed 1 base, with 13 bases lying between them. The CDR3 covers 17 residues. The CDR3 region is CASSLGSWDQNTGELFF. In DNA form, the CDR3 reads TGTGCCAGCAGCTTAGGGTCCTGGGACCAGAACACCGGGGAGCTGTTTTTT.

This clonotype was recorded many times. The genes are TRBV3-1 and TRBJ2-1; D gene ambiguous. This CDR3 is 16 amino acids long. CDR1 is LGHDT and CDR2 is YNNKEL in the germline V gene (reference sequence). With 0 bases removed from V and 7 bases from J, the gap between germline ends came to 16 bases. Here the CDR3 DNA reads TGTGCCAGCAGCCAAGAACCCCCTCCCCTGGGGAATGAGCAGTTCTTC. Its translation: CASSQEPPPLGNEQFF.

Details on this clonotype: One end of the junction does not line up with germline, which may come from a read error. The chain employs TRBV5-6 and TRBJ2-6, with 9 bases that match TRBD1. This CDR3 has 14 residues. Germline CDR1 and CDR2: SGHDT and YYEEEE. CDR3 sequence: CGTGRISGANVLTF. CDR3 sequence (DNA): TGCGGGACAGGGCGAATCTCTGGGGCCAACGTCCTGACTTTC.